The subject of this entry is one TCR beta chain. Only in-frame clones appear in the TCRdb table, and some are missing; sequencing was by immunoSEQ multiplex PCR. Among around 60,000 clones, more than 85% were seen once, and the ten largest hold 10% to 15%. These data originate in a study of OX40 agonist ivuxolimab in advanced cancers. This material consisted of CD4+ or CD8+ T cells sorted from blood, taken in a trial of the OX40 agonist ivuxolimab. This clonotype was obtained from an adult with an advanced solid tumor such as melanoma, head and neck, liver or kidney cancer.

CDR3 in amino acids: CASSLGGLGGSYNEQFF. CDR3 bases: TGTGCCAGCAGCTTAGGTGGGCTCGGGGGCTCCTACAATGAGCAGTTCTTC. The chain employs TRBV7-6 and TRBJ2-1, with D perhaps matching TRBD2 (6 bases). CDR1 and CDR2 (germline): SGHVS, FNYEAQ. Trimming removed 1 base at V and 0 bases at J, with 13 bases between. This CDR3 region has 17 residues.